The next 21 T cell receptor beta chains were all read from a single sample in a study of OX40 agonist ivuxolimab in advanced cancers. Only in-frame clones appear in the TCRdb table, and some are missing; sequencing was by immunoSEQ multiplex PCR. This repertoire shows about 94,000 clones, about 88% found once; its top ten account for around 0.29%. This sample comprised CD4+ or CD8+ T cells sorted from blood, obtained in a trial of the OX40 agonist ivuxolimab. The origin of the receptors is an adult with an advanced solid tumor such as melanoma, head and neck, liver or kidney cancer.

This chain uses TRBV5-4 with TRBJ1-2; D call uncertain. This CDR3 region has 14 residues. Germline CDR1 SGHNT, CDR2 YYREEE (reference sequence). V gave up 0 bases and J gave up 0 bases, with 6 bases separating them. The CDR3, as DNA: TGTGCCAGCAGCTTGGACAGATCTAACTATGGCTACACCTTC. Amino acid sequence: CASSLDRSNYGYTF.

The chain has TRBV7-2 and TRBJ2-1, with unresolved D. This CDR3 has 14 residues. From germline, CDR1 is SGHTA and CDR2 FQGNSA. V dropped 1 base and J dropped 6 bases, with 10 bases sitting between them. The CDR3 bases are TGTGCCAGCAGCTTAGAGGCAGCTACCAATGAGCAGTTCTTC. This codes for CASSLEAATNEQFF.

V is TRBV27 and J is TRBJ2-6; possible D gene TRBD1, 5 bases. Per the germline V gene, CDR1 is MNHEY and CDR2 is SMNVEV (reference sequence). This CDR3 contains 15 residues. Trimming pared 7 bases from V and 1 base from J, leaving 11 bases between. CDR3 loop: CASKPGQSGANVLTF. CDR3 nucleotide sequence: TGTGCCAGCAAGCCAGGGCAATCTGGGGCCAACGTCCTGACTTTC. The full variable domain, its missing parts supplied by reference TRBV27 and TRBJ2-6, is EAQVTQNPRYLITVTGKKLTVTCSQNMNHEYMSWYRQDPGLGLRQIYYSMNVEVTDKGDVPEGYKVSRKEKRNFPLILESPSPNQTSLYFCASKPGQSGANVLTFGAGSRLTVL.

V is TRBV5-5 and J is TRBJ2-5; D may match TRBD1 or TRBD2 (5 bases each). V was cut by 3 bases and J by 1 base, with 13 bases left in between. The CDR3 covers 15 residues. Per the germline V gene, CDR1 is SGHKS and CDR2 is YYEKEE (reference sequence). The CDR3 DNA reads TGTGCCAGCAGCTCCTCCGGGACCTTCCAAGAGACCCAGTACTTC. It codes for CASSSSGTFQETQYF.

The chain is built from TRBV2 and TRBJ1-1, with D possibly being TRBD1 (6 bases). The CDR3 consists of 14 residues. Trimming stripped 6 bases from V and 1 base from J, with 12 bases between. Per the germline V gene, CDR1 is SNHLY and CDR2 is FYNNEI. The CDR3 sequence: CASRLGHQNTEAFF. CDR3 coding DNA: TGTGCCAGCAGACTGGGACACCAGAACACTGAAGCTTTCTTT.

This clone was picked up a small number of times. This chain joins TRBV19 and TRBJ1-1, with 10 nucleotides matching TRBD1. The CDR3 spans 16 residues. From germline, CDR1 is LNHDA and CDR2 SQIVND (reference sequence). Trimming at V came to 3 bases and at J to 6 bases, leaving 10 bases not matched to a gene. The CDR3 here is CASSIARQGALAEAFF. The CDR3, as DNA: TGTGCCAGTAGTATTGCCCGACAGGGGGCTTTGGCTGAAGCTTTCTTT.

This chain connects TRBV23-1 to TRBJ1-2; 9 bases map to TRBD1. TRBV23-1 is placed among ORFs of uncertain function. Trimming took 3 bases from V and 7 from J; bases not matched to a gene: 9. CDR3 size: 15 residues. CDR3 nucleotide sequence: TGCGCCAGCAGTCACAGGGACAGGGAAAAGGCTGGCTACACCTTC. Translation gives CASSHRDREKAGYTF.

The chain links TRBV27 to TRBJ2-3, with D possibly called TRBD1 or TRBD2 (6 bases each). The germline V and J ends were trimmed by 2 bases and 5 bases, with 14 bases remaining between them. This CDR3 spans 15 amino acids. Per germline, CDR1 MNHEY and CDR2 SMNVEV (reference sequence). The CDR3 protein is CASSLRGLIKDTQYF. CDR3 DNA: TGTGCCAGCAGTTTACGGGGGCTTATTAAAGATACGCAGTATTTT.

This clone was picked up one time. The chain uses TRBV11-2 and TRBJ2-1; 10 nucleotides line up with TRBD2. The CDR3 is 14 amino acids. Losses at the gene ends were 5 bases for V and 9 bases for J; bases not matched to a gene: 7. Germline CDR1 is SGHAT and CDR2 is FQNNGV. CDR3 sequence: CASSKAGGPGEQFF. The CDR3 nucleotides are TGTGCCAGCAGCAAAGCGGGGGGGCCTGGTGAGCAGTTCTTC. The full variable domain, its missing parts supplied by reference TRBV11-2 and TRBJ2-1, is EAGVAQSPRYKIIEKRQSVAFWCNPISGHATLYWYQQILGQGPKLLIQFQNNGVVDDSQLPKDRFSAERLKGVDSTLKIQPAKLEDSAVYLCASSKAGGPGEQFFGPGTRLTVL.

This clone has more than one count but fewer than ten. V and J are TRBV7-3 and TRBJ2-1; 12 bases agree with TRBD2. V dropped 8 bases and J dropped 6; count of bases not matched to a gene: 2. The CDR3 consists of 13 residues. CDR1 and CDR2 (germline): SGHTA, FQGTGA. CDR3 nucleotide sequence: TGTGCCAGCTCTAGCGGGGGGGTCAATGAGCAGTTCTTC. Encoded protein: CASSSGGVNEQFF.

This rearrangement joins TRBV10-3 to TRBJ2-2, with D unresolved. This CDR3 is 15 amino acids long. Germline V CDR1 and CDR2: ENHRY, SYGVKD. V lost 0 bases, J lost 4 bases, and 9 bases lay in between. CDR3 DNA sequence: TGTGCCATCAGTGAGTCGACGACCAGCACCGGGGAGCTGTTTTTT. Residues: CAISESTTSTGELFF.

This CDR3 reads CASSLFGGTYEQYF. Here the CDR3 DNA reads TGTGCCAGCAGCTTATTCGGGGGAACCTACGAGCAGTACTTC. The chain is built from TRBV5-6 and TRBJ2-7; weak D call: TRBD2 (6 bases). The V end was cut by 2 bases, the J end by 2 bases, with 11 bases between. This CDR3 contains 14 residues. CDR1 and CDR2 (germline): SGHDT, YYEEEE. Drawing the rest from reference TRBV5-6 and TRBJ2-7, the complete variable domain is DAGVTQSPTHLIKTRGQQVTLRCSPKSGHDTVSWYQQALGQGPQFIFQYYEEEERQRGNFPDRFSGHQFPNYSSELNVNALLLGDSALYLCASSLFGGTYEQYFGPGTRLTVT.

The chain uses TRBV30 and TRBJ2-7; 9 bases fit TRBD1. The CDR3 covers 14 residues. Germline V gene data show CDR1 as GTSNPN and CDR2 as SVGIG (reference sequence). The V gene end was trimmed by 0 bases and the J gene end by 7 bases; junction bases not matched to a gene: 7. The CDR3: CAWSVGQGLEEQYF. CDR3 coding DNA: TGTGCCTGGAGTGTAGGACAGGGGTTGGAGGAGCAGTACTTC. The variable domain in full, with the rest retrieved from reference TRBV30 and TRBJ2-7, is SQTIHQWPATLVQPVGSPLSLECTVEGTSNPNLYWYRQAAGRGLQLLFYSVGIGQISSEVPQNLSASRPQDRQFILSSKKLLLSDSGFYLCAWSVGQGLEEQYFGPGTRLTVT.

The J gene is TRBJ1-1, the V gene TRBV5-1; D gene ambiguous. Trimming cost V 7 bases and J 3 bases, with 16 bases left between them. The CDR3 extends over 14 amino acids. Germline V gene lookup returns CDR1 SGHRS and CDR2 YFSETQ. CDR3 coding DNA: TGCGCCAGCGGACCCCACTATACTGACACTGAAGCTTTCTTT. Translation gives CASGPHYTDTEAFF.

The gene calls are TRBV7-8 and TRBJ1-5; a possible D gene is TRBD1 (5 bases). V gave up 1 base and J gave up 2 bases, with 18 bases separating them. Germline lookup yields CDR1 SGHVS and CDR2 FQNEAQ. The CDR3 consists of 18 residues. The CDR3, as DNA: TGTGCCAGCAGCTTAGGATCGTCGGGGGTCGTTCGCAATCAGCCCCAGCATTTT. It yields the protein CASSLGSSGVVRNQPQHF.

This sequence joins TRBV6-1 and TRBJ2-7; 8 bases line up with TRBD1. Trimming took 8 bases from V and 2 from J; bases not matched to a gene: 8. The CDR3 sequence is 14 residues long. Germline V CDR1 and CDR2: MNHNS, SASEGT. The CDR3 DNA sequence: TGTGCCAGCGACAGGGGAATTAGGACCTACGAGCAGTACTTC. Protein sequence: CASDRGIRTYEQYF.

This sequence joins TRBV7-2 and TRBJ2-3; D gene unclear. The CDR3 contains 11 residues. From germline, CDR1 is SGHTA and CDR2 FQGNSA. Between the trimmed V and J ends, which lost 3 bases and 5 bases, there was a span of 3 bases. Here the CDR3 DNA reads TGTGCCAGCAGCTTGCAAGATACGCAGTATTTT. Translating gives CASSLQDTQYF.

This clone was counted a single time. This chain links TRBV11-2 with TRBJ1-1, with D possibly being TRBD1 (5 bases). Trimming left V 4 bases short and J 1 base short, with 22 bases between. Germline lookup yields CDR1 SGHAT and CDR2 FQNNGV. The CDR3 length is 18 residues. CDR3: CASSSPRGAAIQNTEAFF. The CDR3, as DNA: TGTGCCAGCAGCTCCCCAAGAGGGGCCGCAATCCAGAACACTGAAGCTTTCTTT. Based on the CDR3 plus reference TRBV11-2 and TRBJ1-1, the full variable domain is EAGVAQSPRYKIIEKRQSVAFWCNPISGHATLYWYQQILGQGPKLLIQFQNNGVVDDSQLPKDRFSAERLKGVDSTLKIQPAKLEDSAVYLCASSSPRGAAIQNTEAFFGQGTRLTVV.

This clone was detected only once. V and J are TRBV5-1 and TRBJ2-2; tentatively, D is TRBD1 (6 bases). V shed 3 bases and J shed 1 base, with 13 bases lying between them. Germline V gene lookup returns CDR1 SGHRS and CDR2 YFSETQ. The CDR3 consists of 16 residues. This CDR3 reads CASSSNRAGNTGELFF. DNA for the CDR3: TGCGCCAGCAGCTCGAACAGGGCAGGGAACACCGGGGAGCTGTTTTTT.

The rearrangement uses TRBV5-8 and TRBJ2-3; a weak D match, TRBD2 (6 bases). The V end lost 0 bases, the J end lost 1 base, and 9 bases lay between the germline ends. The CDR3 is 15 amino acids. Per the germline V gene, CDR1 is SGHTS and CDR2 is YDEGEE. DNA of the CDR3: TGTGCCAGCAGCTTGGTCCCGGGGGGCACAGATACGCAGTATTTT. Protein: CASSLVPGGTDTQYF.

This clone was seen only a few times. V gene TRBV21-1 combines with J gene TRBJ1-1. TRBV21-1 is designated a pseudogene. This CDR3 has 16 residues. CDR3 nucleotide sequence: TGTGCCAGCAGCCGGCCCCACCCGCGACGGAACACTGAAGCTTTCTTT. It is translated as CASSRPHPRRNTEAFF.